This TCR beta chain stems from a study of human T cells and chemical hapten exposure. CDR3 length: 12 amino acids. V was clipped by 9 bases and J by 3 bases; unmatched bases: 4. Germline lookup yields CDR1 ENHRY and CDR2 SYGVKD. Whole blood that had not been fractionated was the source of extracted total RNA. Original handling: Samples held a median of around 100,000 TCRs, range about 20,000–700,000. TCRdb reprocessed the 5' RACE reads via MiXCR and lists one record per CDR3 protein. The authors' filters were not applied to this entry. This sample carries 130,000 or so distinct CDR3 sequences, around 4.4% of them seen once, and the ten largest clones take over 1.3%. This clonotype was seen repeatedly, ten times or more.

V is TRBV10-3 and J is TRBJ2-7, with 8 bases aligning to TRBD1. The source is a female donor in good health. DNA for the CDR3: TGTGCCATTGGACAGGGTGACTACGAGCAGTACTTC. Amino acids: CAIGQGDYEQYF.